One sample yielded the 32 T cell receptor beta chains listed below, sequenced in a study of brain T cells in children with intractable seizures. This table comes from immunoSEQ multiplex PCR, and its TCRdb copy is limited to in-frame clones, with some not included. The sample consists of 100,000 to 120,000 clones, 90% to 95% of them appearing once. The specimen comprised peripheral blood, sampled at surgery. The source is a boy under two years old with hemimegalencephaly and intractable seizures.

This chain uses TRBV7-9 with TRBJ2-5; the D gene is possibly TRBD1 (5 bases). V was clipped by 1 base and J by 5 bases, with 11 bases between them. The germline gives CDR1 SEHNR, CDR2 FQNEAQ (reference sequence). The CDR3 sequence is 14 residues long. The CDR3 bases are TGTGCCAGCAGCTTAGTGATGAAGGGGGAGACCCAGTACTTC. Its protein is CASSLVMKGETQYF.

The chain recombines TRBV7-2 with TRBJ1-2, with D possibly being TRBD1 (5 bases). Trimming cost V 5 bases and J 0 bases, with 13 bases left between them. The germline CDR1 and CDR2 sequences are SGHTA and FQGNSA. CDR3 length equals 15 residues. DNA for the CDR3: TGTGCCAGCAGCGCCACCACGGGGGCTAACTATGGCTACACCTTC. Translation: CASSATTGANYGYTF.

The genes are TRBV7-9 and TRBJ1-2; TRBD1 aligns across 7 bases. This CDR3 has 14 residues. Trimming took 5 bases from V and 1 from J; bases not matched to a gene: 4. Germline V gives CDR1 SEHNR, CDR2 FQNEAQ (reference sequence). CDR3 protein: CASSQGQINYGYTF. CDR3 sequence (DNA): TGTGCCAGCAGCCAGGGACAGATTAACTATGGCTACACCTTC.

This chain joins TRBV27 and TRBJ2-3; the match to TRBD2 covers 14 bases. V was clipped by 3 bases and J by 3 bases; unmatched bases: 11. Germline values: CDR1 MNHEY, CDR2 SMNVEV (reference sequence). The length of the CDR3 is 19 residues. CDR3 loop: CASSLSGLAGGGGTDTQYF. Written as DNA, the CDR3 is TGTGCCAGCAGTTTGAGTGGACTAGCGGGAGGAGGGGGGACAGATACGCAGTATTTT.

This sequence joins TRBV11-2 and TRBJ2-3; D unresolved. Trimming cost V 1 base and J 2 bases, with 10 bases left between them. The CDR3 length is 15 residues. CDR1 is SGHAT, CDR2 FQNNGV, per germline. The CDR3 DNA follows: TGTGCCAGCAGCTTAGTGGCAGGTAACACAGATACGCAGTATTTT. Translated: CASSLVAGNTDTQYF.

The chain combines TRBV7-2 with TRBJ2-5; D may match TRBD1 or TRBD2 (5 bases each). Trimming removed 5 bases at V and 5 bases at J, with 12 bases between. Germline CDR1 SGHTA, CDR2 FQGNSA. There are 13 residues in the CDR3. Here the CDR3 reads CASSLPGLETQYF. In DNA form, the CDR3 reads TGTGCCAGCAGCCTCCCGGGGCTCGAGACCCAGTACTTC.

The rearrangement joins TRBV5-8 to TRBJ2-3; D possibly uses TRBD1 or TRBD2 (6 bases each). The V gene's germline CDR1 is SGHTS and CDR2 YDEGEE. CDR3 length equals 15 residues. The V end lost 2 bases, the J end lost 2 bases, and 12 bases lay between the germline ends. The CDR3 sequence is CASSFWGADTDTQYF. CDR3 bases: TGTGCCAGCAGCTTTTGGGGGGCGGACACAGATACGCAGTATTTT.

The chain links TRBV4-1 to TRBJ2-3; the match to TRBD2 covers 7 bases. Germline CDR1 is MGHRA and CDR2 is YSYEKL. The CDR3 is made up of 19 amino acids. V lost 0 bases and J lost 0; bases outside the gene matches: 12. The CDR3 is CASSQEYSSGSSSTDTQYF. The DNA for the CDR3 is TGCGCCAGCAGCCAAGAATATTCTAGCGGTTCTTCTAGCACAGATACGCAGTATTTT.

Concerning this clone itself: Different DNA sequences within this sample yield the same CDR3. This sequence joins TRBV20-1 and TRBJ1-1; no definite D call. V lost 1 base and J 5 bases, leaving 2 bases between the germline ends. Germline V gene data show CDR1 as DFQATT and CDR2 as SNEGSKA (reference sequence). This CDR3 contains 10 residues. CDR3 region: CSARGTEAFF. The CDR3 DNA is TGCAGTGCTAGAGGGACTGAAGCTTTCTTT.

This rearrangement joins TRBV5-6 to TRBJ2-7; perhaps TRBD1 as D (5 bases). The CDR3 contains 17 residues. Germline loops: CDR1 SGHDT, CDR2 YYEEEE. Trimming pared 0 bases from V and 0 bases from J, leaving 16 bases between. The CDR3 is CASSLGQKTLSSYEQYF. CDR3 sequence (DNA): TGTGCCAGCAGCTTGGGACAGAAGACCCTAAGCTCCTACGAGCAGTACTTC.

The rearrangement joins TRBV6-4 to TRBJ1-2, with D maybe TRBD1 (5 bases). The CDR3 runs to 14 residues. Germline V lookup: CDR1 MRHNA, CDR2 SNTAGT. Trimming left V 6 bases short and J 3 bases short, with 14 bases between. In DNA, the CDR3 is TGTGCCAGCAGACCCACCGTAGGGGACTATGGCTACACCTTC. Protein sequence: CASRPTVGDYGYTF.

This chain connects TRBV21-1 to TRBJ1-4. TRBV21-1 is labeled a pseudogene. The CDR3 has 16 residues. CDR3 DNA sequence: TGTGCCAGCAGCACCTCTAGGGGACGGTGGAATGAAAAACTGTTTTTT. It specifies CASSTSRGRWNEKLFF.

The chain links TRBV27 to TRBJ2-7, with a tentative D call TRBD2 (5 bases). This CDR3 is built from 13 residues. The V gene's germline CDR1 is MNHEY and CDR2 SMNVEV (reference sequence). Trimming stripped 3 bases from V and 4 bases from J, with 10 bases between. In nucleotides, the CDR3 is TGTGCCAGCAGTTTTAGCGAGAGATACGAGCAGTACTTC. Translating it yields CASSFSERYEQYF.

The J gene is TRBJ2-7, the V gene TRBV28; 11 bases line up with TRBD1. Germline CDR1 reads MDHEN; CDR2 reads SYDVKM. Unmatched junction bases numbered 4, after V lost 3 bases and J lost 6 bases. The CDR3 spans 14 residues. CDR3 sequence reads: CASSLWTGGCEQYF. DNA for the CDR3: TGTGCCAGCAGTTTGTGGACAGGGGGCTGCGAGCAGTACTTC.

The genes are TRBV6-5 and TRBJ1-2, with 7 bases identical to TRBD1. Germline CDR1 reads MNHEY; CDR2 reads SVGAGI. V lost 6 bases to trimming and J lost 5 bases; unmatched junction nucleotides: 3. The CDR3 consists of 12 residues. In DNA, the CDR3 is TGTGCCAGCAGCGCGGGACAGTATGGCTACACCTTC. Translating gives CASSAGQYGYTF.

The genes are TRBV24-1 and TRBJ1-1, with unresolved D. The CDR3 sequence is 12 residues long. The V gene lost 3 bases and the J gene lost 3 bases, with 4 bases spanning the gap. CDR1 and CDR2 (germline): KGHDR, SFDVKD. The CDR3 loop is CATSDADTEAFF. The DNA for the CDR3 is TGTGCCACCAGTGATGCCGACACTGAAGCTTTCTTT.

The gene calls are TRBV28 and TRBJ1-1; D unclear. Trimming took 7 bases from V and 0 from J, leaving 15 bases between them. Germline V gene lookup returns CDR1 MDHEN and CDR2 SYDVKM. The CDR3 spans 15 residues. CDR3 in amino acids: CASTGPRRLNTEAFF. DNA of the CDR3: TGTGCCAGCACCGGACCTCGACGATTGAACACTGAAGCTTTCTTT.

The chain couples TRBV5-1 to TRBJ1-2, with D unresolved. V was trimmed by 1 base and J by 7 bases, leaving 14 bases between them. Germline-derived CDR1 and CDR2 are SGHRS and YFSETQ. There are 14 residues in the CDR3. CDR3 in amino acids: CASSLPSFFGGYTF. The CDR3 nucleotides read TGCGCCAGCAGCTTGCCTTCGTTTTTCGGTGGCTACACCTTC.

The chain links TRBV5-1 to TRBJ1-6; 7 bases line up with TRBD1. The CDR3 totals 14 residues. CDR1 SGHRS and CDR2 YFSETQ come from the germline V gene. V trimming: 1 base; J trimming: 7 bases; junction bases outside the gene matches: 2. In DNA form, the CDR3 reads TGCGCCAGCAGCTTGCTAGGGGGCAATTCACCCCTCCACTTT. Its translation: CASSLLGGNSPLHF.

This chain connects TRBV2 to TRBJ2-5; possibly TRBD1 or TRBD2 for D (6 bases each). This CDR3 spans 14 amino acids. Germline lookup yields CDR1 SNHLY and CDR2 FYNNEI. Trimming removed 3 bases from V and 4 bases from J, with 12 bases in between. Written as DNA, the CDR3 is TGTGCCAGCAGTGAGGGTGGAGGGGGAGAGACCCAGTACTTC. It encodes CASSEGGGGETQYF.

J is TRBJ1-1 and V is TRBV27; D is undetermined. Germline lookup yields CDR1 MNHEY and CDR2 SMNVEV (reference sequence). The CDR3 length is 12 residues. Deletions cut 4 bases from V and 8 bases from J, with 11 bases between. The CDR3 DNA reads TGTGCCAGCAGTTCCCAGATTGGCGAAGCTTTCTTT. Protein: CASSSQIGEAFF.

The CDR3 loop is CASRRDRGRNQPQHF. For the CDR3, the DNA is TGTGCCAGCAGGCGGGACAGGGGGCGCAATCAGCCCCAGCATTTT. This sequence joins TRBV6-5 and TRBJ1-5; 12 bases agree with TRBD1. V lost 6 bases to trimming and J lost 2 bases; unmatched junction nucleotides: 2. The CDR3 covers 15 residues. Germline V gene sequence: CDR1 MNHEY, CDR2 SVGAGI.

The V and J genes are TRBV6-2 or TRBV6-3 and TRBJ2-3, with D hard to call. Looked up from germline, CDR1 is MNHEY and CDR2 is SVGEGT. The CDR3 covers 15 residues. V was shortened by 0 bases and J by 4 bases, with 11 bases between the two germline ends. CDR3 in DNA: TGTGCCAGCAGTTACTCTTCGGTGGCCTCAGATACGCAGTATTTT. Encoded protein: CASSYSSVASDTQYF.

The V gene is TRBV29-1, the J gene TRBJ2-3; unclear D gene. Germline loops: CDR1 SQVTM, CDR2 ANQGSEA. CDR3 length: 14 residues. Trimming took 3 bases from V and 2 from J, leaving 12 bases between them. CDR3 in amino acids: CSVEGGSDTDTQYF. DNA of the CDR3: TGCAGCGTTGAGGGCGGATCTGACACAGATACGCAGTATTTT.

The rearrangement links TRBV18 to TRBJ2-1, with D unclear. CDR1 and CDR2 from the germline V gene are KGHSH and LQKENI. V was pared by 0 bases and J by 6 bases, with 12 bases between. The CDR3 sequence is 15 residues long. As DNA, the CDR3 is TGTGCCAGCTCACCACCGCCACTCCCCTCCAATGAGCAGTTCTTC. The encoded protein is CASSPPPLPSNEQFF.

The chain employs TRBV29-1 and TRBJ1-1; D gene uncertain. Germline V gene sequence: CDR1 SQVTM, CDR2 ANQGSEA. The CDR3 contains 10 residues. V lost 1 base, J lost 4 bases, and 1 base lay in between. The CDR3 sequence: CSVEGTEAFF. CDR3 nucleotide sequence: TGCAGCGTTGAAGGCACTGAAGCTTTCTTT.

The genes are TRBV28 and TRBJ1-1, with TRBD1 as a possible D gene (5 bases). The CDR3 is 16 residues long. Germline V lookup: CDR1 MDHEN, CDR2 SYDVKM. V was clipped by 1 base and J by 0 bases, with 12 bases between them. DNA for the CDR3: TGTGCCAGCAGTTTATACCTTGACAGCCTGAACACTGAAGCTTTCTTT. Encoded protein: CASSLYLDSLNTEAFF.

The chain combines TRBV6-5 with TRBJ2-7, with 14 bases identical to TRBD2. The CDR3 is 14 residues long. J was trimmed by 9 bases and V by 6 bases; bases with no gene match: 7. The germline gives CDR1 MNHEY, CDR2 SVGAGI. The CDR3 here is CASRPGLAGGRQYF. CDR3 coding DNA: TGTGCCAGCAGACCCGGACTAGCGGGAGGACGGCAGTACTTC.

V gene TRBV27 combines with J gene TRBJ2-1; TRBD2 matches 8 bases. The germline V gene encodes CDR1 MNHEY and CDR2 SMNVEV (reference sequence). V was clipped by 2 bases and J by 4 bases; unmatched bases: 4. The CDR3 loop spans 15 amino acids. The DNA of the CDR3 is TGTGCCAGCAGTTTACTGGGCGGGGGGTACAATGAGCAGTTCTTC. The encoded protein is CASSLLGGGYNEQFF.

V gene TRBV27 combines with J gene TRBJ2-7; tentative D call: TRBD2 (6 bases). The V gene lost 5 bases and the J gene lost 6 bases, with 11 bases spanning the gap. This CDR3 spans 12 amino acids. Germline CDR1 MNHEY, CDR2 SMNVEV (reference sequence). CDR3 nucleotide sequence: TGTGCCAGCAGTAGGAGGGGCCGCGAGCAGTACTTC. It translates to CASSRRGREQYF.

The chain employs TRBV5-5 and TRBJ2-7; D is possibly TRBD2 (5 bases). Germline V gene sequence: CDR1 SGHKS, CDR2 YYEKEE (reference sequence). The CDR3 is 14 amino acids. Between the trimmed V and J ends, which lost 4 bases and 1 base, there was a span of 12 bases. DNA for the CDR3: TGTGCCAGCAGCCCGGTCGGGGTTTCCTACGAGCAGTACTTC. This translates into CASSPVGVSYEQYF.

The genes are TRBV5-1 and TRBJ2-5; unclear D gene. This CDR3 has 13 amino acids. The V gene's germline CDR1 is SGHRS and CDR2 YFSETQ. Trimming cost V 3 bases and J 5 bases, with 11 bases left between them. DNA of the CDR3: TGCGCCAGCAGCTCGGTAGTCCGCGAGACCCAGTACTTC. This translates into CASSSVVRETQYF.